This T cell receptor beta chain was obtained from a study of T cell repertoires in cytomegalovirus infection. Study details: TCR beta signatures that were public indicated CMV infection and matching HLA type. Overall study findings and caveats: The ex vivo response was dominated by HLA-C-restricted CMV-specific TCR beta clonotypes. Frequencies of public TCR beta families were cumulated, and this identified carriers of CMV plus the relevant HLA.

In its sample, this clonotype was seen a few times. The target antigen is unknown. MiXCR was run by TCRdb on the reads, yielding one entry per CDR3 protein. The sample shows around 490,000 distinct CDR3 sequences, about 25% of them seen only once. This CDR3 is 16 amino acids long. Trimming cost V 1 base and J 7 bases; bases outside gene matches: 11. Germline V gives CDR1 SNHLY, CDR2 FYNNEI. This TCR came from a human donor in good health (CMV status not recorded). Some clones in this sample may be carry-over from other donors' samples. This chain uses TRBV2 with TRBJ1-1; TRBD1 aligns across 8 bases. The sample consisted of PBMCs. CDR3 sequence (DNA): TGTGCCAGCAGTGAAGTAGGGCAGGGGGCGCCAGGTGAAGCTTTCTTT. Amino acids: CASSEVGQGAPGEAFF.